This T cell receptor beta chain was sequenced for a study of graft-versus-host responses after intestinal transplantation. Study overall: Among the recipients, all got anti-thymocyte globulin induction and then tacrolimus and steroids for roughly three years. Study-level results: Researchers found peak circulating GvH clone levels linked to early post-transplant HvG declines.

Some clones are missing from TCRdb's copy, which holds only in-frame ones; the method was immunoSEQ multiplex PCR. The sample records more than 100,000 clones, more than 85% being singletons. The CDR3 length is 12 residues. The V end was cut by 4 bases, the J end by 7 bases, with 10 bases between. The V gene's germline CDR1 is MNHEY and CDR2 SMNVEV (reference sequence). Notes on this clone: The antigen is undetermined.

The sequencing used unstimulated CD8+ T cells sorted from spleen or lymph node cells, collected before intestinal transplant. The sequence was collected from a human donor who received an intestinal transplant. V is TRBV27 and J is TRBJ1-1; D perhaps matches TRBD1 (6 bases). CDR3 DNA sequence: TGTGCCAGCAGTTCGGGGGGCCTTGAAGCTTTCTTT. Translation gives CASSSGGLEAFF.